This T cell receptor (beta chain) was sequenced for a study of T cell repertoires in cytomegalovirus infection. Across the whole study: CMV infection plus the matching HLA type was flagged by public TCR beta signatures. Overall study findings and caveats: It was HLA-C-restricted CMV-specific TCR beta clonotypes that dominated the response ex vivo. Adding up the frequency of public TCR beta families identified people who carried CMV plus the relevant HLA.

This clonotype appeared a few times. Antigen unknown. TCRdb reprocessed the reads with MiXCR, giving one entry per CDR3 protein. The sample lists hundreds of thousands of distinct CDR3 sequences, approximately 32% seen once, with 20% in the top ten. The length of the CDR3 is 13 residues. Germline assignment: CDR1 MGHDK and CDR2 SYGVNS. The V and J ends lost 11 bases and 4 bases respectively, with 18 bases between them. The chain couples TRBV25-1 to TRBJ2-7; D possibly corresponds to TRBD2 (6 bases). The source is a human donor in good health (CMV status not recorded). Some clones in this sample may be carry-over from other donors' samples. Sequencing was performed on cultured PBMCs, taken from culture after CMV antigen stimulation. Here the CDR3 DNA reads TGTGCCGTAGGACCCCGGGGGAAGTACGAGCAGTACTTC. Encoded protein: CAVGPRGKYEQYF.